The clone carrying this TCR beta chain was found a few times. Its antigen remains unknown. Moderate-to-severe activity, with CAS ≥3, NOSPECS ≥4 and duration under 3 months, characterized the donors with ophthalmopathy. This sample is drawn from a study of Graves' ophthalmopathy and Graves' hyperthyroidism. Whole-study findings and limits: Detection in blood was also observed for most expanded thyroid clonotypes above 0.001 frequency. Ophthalmopathy progression was predicted by the model at less than 71% sensitivity and 72% to 75% specificity.

Transcripts of RNA were the source for amplifying TCR beta CDR3 regions. First-round RT-PCR employed HTBI primers, with a second-round multiplex PCR after it. MiXCR was run by TCRdb on the multiplex PCR reads, yielding one entry per CDR3 protein. The sample carries 350,000 to 450,000 distinct CDR3 sequences, about 16% recorded once. The CDR3 covers 12 residues. V shed 7 bases and J shed 3 bases, with 10 bases lying between them. Germline V CDR1 and CDR2: MNHEY, SVGEGT. This receptor was identified in a young woman with Graves' ophthalmopathy. The sample comprised peripheral blood. J is TRBJ2-7 and V is TRBV6-2 or TRBV6-3; D gene unclear. The CDR3 loop is CASNPGDYEQYF. DNA for the CDR3: TGTGCCAGCAACCCAGGAGACTACGAGCAGTACTTC.